This entry describes one TCR beta chain. Its antigen is unknown. Base qualities are not recorded, but no much larger clone differs from it by a single base. From the cysteine up to the phenylalanine, the CDR3 has a length of 15 residues. Only CDR3 DNA is held: 45 bases, read in frame from base 1. The germline V gene encodes CDR1 SGHVS and CDR2 FNYEAQ. Trimming leaves V shorter by 5 bases and J shorter by 0 bases, with the junction holding 2 bases beyond the gene matches. The sample is drawn from a study of control samples from healthy donors and cancer patients (dated by TCRdb to 2020 to 2021). Libraries were built with the immunoSEQ multiplex PCR assay. TCRdb carries this immuneACCESS record with in-frame sequences only. Its versions omit some clonotypes, under half of them owing to an unresolved V gene in the studies checked, with the rest unexplained. This sample holds 70,000 to 90,000 clones; 70% to 90% were observed only once. The biggest ten clones account for 1.9% of the sample.

Sequenced material: PBMCs. Recombination linked TRBV7-6 to TRBJ2-3; TRBD2 matches 10 bases in the middle. This sequence originates from a woman aged 60-75 years with head and neck cancer. The DNA sequence follows: TGTGCCAGCAGCAAACTAGCGGGAAGCACAGATACGCAGTATTTT. Translated, it gives CASSKLAGSTDTQYF.